This TCR beta chain derives from a study of T cell repertoires in cytomegalovirus infection. From the reads, TCRdb called clonotypes with MiXCR, one entry per CDR3 protein. The sample carries 300,000 or so distinct CDR3 sequences, approximately 10% recorded once. This clonotype occurred many times. Germline V CDR1 and CDR2: SGHTS, YDEGEE. V was trimmed by 2 bases and J by 3 bases, leaving 14 bases between them. The CDR3 loop spans 15 amino acids. The genes are TRBV5-8 and TRBJ1-1; D perhaps matches TRBD1 (5 bases). The sequence was collected from a human donor in good health (CMV status not recorded). Some clones in this sample may be carry-over from other donors' samples. The specimen sequenced was PBMCs. CDR3 loop: CASSFVRGGDTEAFF. The CDR3 DNA sequence: TGTGCCAGCAGCTTTGTTAGGGGCGGGGACACTGAAGCTTTCTTT. The full variable domain, rest sourced from reference TRBV5-8 and TRBJ1-1, is EAGVTQSPTHLIKTRGQQATLRCSPISGHTSVYWYQQALGLGLQFLLWYDEGEERNRGNFPPRFSGRQFPNYSSELNVNALELEDSALYLCASSFVRGGDTEAFFGQGTRLTVV.